This TCR beta chain was sequenced in a study of blood T cell repertoires in COVID-19. Study in general: Sites in the United States, Italy and Spain provided acute and convalescent COVID-19 samples. Sample material is recorded as cDNA or gDNA derived from T cells, B-cell-depleted T cells, or PBMCs.

Per the study methods: Estimation of nucleated cell counts was performed using reference gene primer amplification. Assay used: immunoSEQ multiplex PCR; TCRdb lists only in-frame clones, some missing. V, J and clone size are taken as reported in that table, and D and trimming were inferred from the DNA itself. The repertoire holds 200,000 to 300,000 clones, with 87% as singletons. The sequence was collected from a woman aged 45-65 years with acute or convalescent COVID-19. Sequenced: peripheral blood.

CDR3 DNA: TGTGCCAGCAGCTTGGAACAGGGGGCCTACGAGCAGTACTTC. Its translation: CASSLEQGAYEQYF. This sequence joins TRBV5-6 and TRBJ2-7; TRBD1 matches 8 bases. Per the germline V gene, CDR1 is SGHDT and CDR2 is YYEEEE. V lost 0 bases, J lost 2 bases, and 1 base stayed unmatched. This CDR3 region has 14 residues.